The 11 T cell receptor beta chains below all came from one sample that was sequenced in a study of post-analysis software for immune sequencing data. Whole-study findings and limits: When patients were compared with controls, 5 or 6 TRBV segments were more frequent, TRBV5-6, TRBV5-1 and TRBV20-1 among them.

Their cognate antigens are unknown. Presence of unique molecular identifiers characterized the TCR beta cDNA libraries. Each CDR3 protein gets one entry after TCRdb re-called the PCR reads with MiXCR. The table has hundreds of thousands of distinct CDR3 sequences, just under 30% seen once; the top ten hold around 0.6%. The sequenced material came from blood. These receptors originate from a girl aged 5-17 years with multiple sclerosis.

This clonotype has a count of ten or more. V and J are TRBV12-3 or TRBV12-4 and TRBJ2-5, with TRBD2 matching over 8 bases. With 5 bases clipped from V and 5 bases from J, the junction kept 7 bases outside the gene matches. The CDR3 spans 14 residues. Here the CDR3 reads CASSPRASGETQYF. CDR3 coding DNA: TGTGCCAGCAGTCCCCGGGCTAGCGGGGAGACCCAGTACTTC.

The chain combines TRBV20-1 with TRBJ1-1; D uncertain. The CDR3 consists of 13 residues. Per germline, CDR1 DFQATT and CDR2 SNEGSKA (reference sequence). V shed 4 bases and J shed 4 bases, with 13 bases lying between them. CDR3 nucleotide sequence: TGCAGTGCTATTGTTCCCGGCGGCACTGAAGCTTTCTTT. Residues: CSAIVPGGTEAFF.

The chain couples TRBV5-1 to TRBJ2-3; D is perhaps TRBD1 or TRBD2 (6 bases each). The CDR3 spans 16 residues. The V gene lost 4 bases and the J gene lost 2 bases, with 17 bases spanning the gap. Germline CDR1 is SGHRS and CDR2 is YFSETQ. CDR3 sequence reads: CASSPGTRGNTDTQYF. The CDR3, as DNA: TGCGCCAGCAGCCCCGGGACACGGGGGAACACAGATACGCAGTATTTT. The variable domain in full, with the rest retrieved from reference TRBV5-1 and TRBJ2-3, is KAGVTQTPRYLIKTRGQQVTLSCSPISGHRSVSWYQQTPGQGLQFLFEYFSETQRNKGNFPGRFSGRQFSNSRSEMNVSTLELGDSALYLCASSPGTRGNTDTQYFGPGTRLTVL.

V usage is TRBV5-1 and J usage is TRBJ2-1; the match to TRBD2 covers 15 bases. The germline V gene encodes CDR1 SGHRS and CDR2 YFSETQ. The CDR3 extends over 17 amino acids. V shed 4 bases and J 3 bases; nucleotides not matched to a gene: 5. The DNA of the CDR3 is TGCGCCAGCAGCCACGGACTAGCGGGGGGGTACTACAATGAGCAGTTCTTC. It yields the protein CASSHGLAGGYYNEQFF.

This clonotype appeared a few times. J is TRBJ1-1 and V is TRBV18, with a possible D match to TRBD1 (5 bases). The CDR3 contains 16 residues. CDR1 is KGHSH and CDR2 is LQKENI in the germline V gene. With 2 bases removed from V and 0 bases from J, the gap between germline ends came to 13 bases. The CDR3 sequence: CASSPAPRGLNTEAFF. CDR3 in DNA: TGTGCCAGCTCACCAGCCCCCCGGGGACTGAACACTGAAGCTTTCTTT.

The CDR3 coding sequence is TGTGCCAGTAGCATAGCGCGAGGACAGTTCAACTATGGCTACACCTTC. It specifies CASSIARGQFNYGYTF. The genes are TRBV7-2 and TRBJ1-2; TRBD1 is a possible D gene (6 bases). V was cut by 9 bases and J by 2 bases, with 22 bases left in between. This CDR3 spans 16 amino acids. Germline V gene sequence: CDR1 SGHTA, CDR2 FQGNSA.

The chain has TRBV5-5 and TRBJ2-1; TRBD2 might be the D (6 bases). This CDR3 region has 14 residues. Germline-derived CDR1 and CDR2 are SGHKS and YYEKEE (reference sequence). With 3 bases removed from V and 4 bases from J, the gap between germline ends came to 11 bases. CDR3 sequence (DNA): TGTGCCAGCAGCTCTCGGCGGGATTACAATGAGCAGTTCTTC. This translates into CASSSRRDYNEQFF.

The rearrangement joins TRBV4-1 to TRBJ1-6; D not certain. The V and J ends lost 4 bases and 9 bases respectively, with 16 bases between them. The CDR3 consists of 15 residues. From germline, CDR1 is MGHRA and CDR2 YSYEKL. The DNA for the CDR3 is TGCGCCAGCAGCCCCACCCTTGAAGGCCGTTCACCCCTCCACTTT. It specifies CASSPTLEGRSPLHF.

The CDR3 region is CASSHTGVGSNYGYTF. DNA of the CDR3: TGTGCCAGCAGCCATACCGGTGTGGGGAGTAACTATGGCTACACCTTC. This chain joins TRBV7-2 and TRBJ1-2; D unresolved. The germline V gene has CDR1 SGHTA and CDR2 FQGNSA. This CDR3 spans 16 amino acids. Trimming took 5 bases from V and 1 from J, leaving 17 bases between them.

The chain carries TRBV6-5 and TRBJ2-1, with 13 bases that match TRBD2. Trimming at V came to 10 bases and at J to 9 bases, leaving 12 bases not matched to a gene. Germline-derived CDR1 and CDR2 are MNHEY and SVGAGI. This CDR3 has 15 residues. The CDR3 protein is CATGTTSGGVGEQFF. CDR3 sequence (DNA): TGTGCCACCGGTACCACTAGCGGGGGGGTTGGTGAGCAGTTCTTC.

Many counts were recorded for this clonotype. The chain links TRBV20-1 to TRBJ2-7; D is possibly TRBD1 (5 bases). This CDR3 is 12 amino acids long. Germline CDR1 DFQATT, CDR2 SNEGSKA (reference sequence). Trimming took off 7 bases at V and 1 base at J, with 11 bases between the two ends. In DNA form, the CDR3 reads TGCAGTGGGCGGAAGGGGTCCTACGAGCAGTACTTC. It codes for CSGRKGSYEQYF.